The 16 T cell receptor beta chains given below trace back to one sample, sequenced in a study of vaccination effects on CD4 cells after COVID-19. Their antigens remain unidentified. The data were produced by immunoSEQ multiplex PCR, yet TCRdb's version contains in-frame clones alone and is incomplete. The repertoire has tens of thousands of clones, less than 70% of them found once; the top ten carry under 15%. Pools of viral peptides were used by the ViraFEST assay to expand antigen-specific CD4+ T cells ahead of sequencing. Once cultured for approximately 10 days, the cells underwent separation to obtain CD4+ T cells. Each vaccine recipient was nucleocapsid antibody negative and had no prior SARS-CoV-2 infection. This sample comprised CD4+ T cells from PBMCs cultured with HCoV-OC43 spike peptides, obtained before COVID-19 vaccination. Indicated subset: HCoV-OC43 spike overlapping peptide pool stimulation. Receptors were obtained from a human donor who received a COVID-19 vaccine.

The rearrangement links TRBV5-1 to TRBJ2-5, with TRBD1 matching over 7 bases. CDR1 and CDR2 from the germline V gene are SGHRS and YFSETQ. The CDR3 totals 14 residues. The junction had 4 bases not matched to a gene; V was cut back by 0 bases and J by 5 bases. CDR3 in DNA: TGCGCCAGCAGCTTGGTAGGGGGCCGGGAGACCCAGTACTTC. As protein: CASSLVGGRETQYF.

This chain joins TRBV6-6 and TRBJ1-5, with D perhaps matching TRBD1 (6 bases). Germline values: CDR1 MNHNY, CDR2 SVGAGI (reference sequence). Trimming removed 10 bases at V and 7 bases at J, with 20 bases between. The CDR3 has 14 amino acids. CDR3: CATIEGGSGQPQHF. The CDR3 DNA reads TGTGCCACCATAGAGGGGGGGTCGGGGCAGCCCCAGCATTTT.

This clone appeared once. The chain is built from TRBV27 and TRBJ1-1, with D perhaps TRBD1 (6 bases). The V end was cut by 2 bases, the J end by 10 bases, with 14 bases between. The CDR3 is 13 residues long. Germline V gene sequence: CDR1 MNHEY, CDR2 SMNVEV (reference sequence). CDR3 DNA sequence: TGTGCCAGCAGTTTACGGGACACGGGCGGAGCTTTCTTT. Translating gives CASSLRDTGGAFF.

The chain couples TRBV20-1 to TRBJ2-3, with D unresolved. Trimming removed 3 bases at V and 7 bases at J, with 8 bases between. CDR1 is DFQATT, CDR2 SNEGSKA, per germline (reference sequence). CDR3 length: 11 amino acids. CDR3 amino acids: CSARITHTQYF. CDR3 DNA: TGCAGTGCTAGGATCACTCATACGCAGTATTTT.

The table lists this clone with a few counts. The V and J genes are TRBV27 and TRBJ2-7; 11 nucleotides align to TRBD1. The CDR3 totals 15 residues. Germline V gene lookup returns CDR1 MNHEY and CDR2 SMNVEV (reference sequence). Losses at the gene ends were 4 bases for V and 6 bases for J; bases not matched to a gene: 8. CDR3: CASSSRTGGAGEQYF. In nucleotides, the CDR3 is TGTGCCAGCAGTTCGAGGACAGGGGGCGCGGGCGAGCAGTACTTC.

This clone was recorded a few times. This chain uses TRBV27 with TRBJ2-7, with D possibly matching TRBD1 (5 bases). This CDR3 is 15 amino acids long. CDR1 is MNHEY and CDR2 is SMNVEV in the germline V gene (reference sequence). V was cut by 7 bases and J by 6 bases, with 22 bases left in between. As DNA, the CDR3 is TGTGCCAGCACATCAGGGTTGGGGCAAAAACGCGAGCAGTACTTC. Protein: CASTSGLGQKREQYF.

The rearrangement joins TRBV7-2 to TRBJ2-7, with 7 bases aligning to TRBD2. Per germline, CDR1 SGHTA and CDR2 FQGNSA. Trimming removed 1 base from V and 2 bases from J; junction bases left unmatched: 8. CDR3 length: 16 amino acids. CDR3 protein: CASSLVRLAGTYEQYF. CDR3 nucleotides: TGTGCCAGCAGCTTAGTTCGACTAGCCGGGACCTACGAGCAGTACTTC.

J is TRBJ1-5 and V is TRBV27; possible D gene TRBD1, 6 bases. Germline-derived CDR1 and CDR2 are MNHEY and SMNVEV (reference sequence). The CDR3 contains 14 residues. V was pared by 8 bases and J by 0 bases, with 11 bases between. The CDR3 here is CASRRGYSNQPQHF. The CDR3, as DNA: TGTGCCAGCCGGAGGGGGTATAGCAATCAGCCCCAGCATTTT.

The chain is built from TRBV5-1 and TRBJ1-2; 7 bases are a match to TRBD1. Germline assignment: CDR1 SGHRS and CDR2 YFSETQ. The junction had 9 bases not matched to a gene; V was cut back by 4 bases and J by 9 bases. This CDR3 contains 13 residues. CDR3 loop: CASSPTTGLSYTF. In DNA, the CDR3 is TGCGCCAGCAGCCCGACGACAGGGCTCAGCTACACCTTC. The entire variable domain, with the rest obtained from reference TRBV5-1 and TRBJ1-2, is as follows: KAGVTQTPRYLIKTRGQQVTLSCSPISGHRSVSWYQQTPGQGLQFLFEYFSETQRNKGNFPGRFSGRQFSNSRSEMNVSTLELGDSALYLCASSPTTGLSYTFGSGTRLTVV.

This rearrangement joins TRBV29-1 to TRBJ2-7; TRBD1 matches 7 bases. CDR3 size: 12 residues. The ends lost 5 bases at V and 6 bases at J; junction bases unmatched: 7. The germline V gene encodes CDR1 SQVTM and CDR2 ANQGSEA. Here the CDR3 DNA reads TGCAGCGTTAGACCAGGGGACAGCGAGCAGTACTTC. Protein: CSVRPGDSEQYF.

Comments on this clone: Other DNA sequences in this sample translate to the same CDR3. V gene TRBV19 combines with J gene TRBJ1-1; D is perhaps TRBD1 (6 bases). CDR3 length equals 14 residues. Trimming took 7 bases from V and 0 from J, leaving 12 bases between them. Germline V CDR1 and CDR2: LNHDA, SQIVND (reference sequence). This CDR3 reads CASTTGGVNTEAFF. CDR3 coding DNA: TGTGCCAGTACCACGGGGGGCGTGAACACTGAAGCTTTCTTT.

The gene calls are TRBV2 and TRBJ2-2; maybe TRBD1 (6 bases). The CDR3 covers 14 residues. V lost 10 bases and J 5 bases, leaving 17 bases between the germline ends. Per the germline V gene, CDR1 is SNHLY and CDR2 is FYNNEI. DNA of the CDR3: TGTGCCACCTCCCTCAACAGGGCAACCGGGGAGCTGTTTTTT. Translating it yields CATSLNRATGELFF.

The rearrangement uses TRBV19 and TRBJ1-2; D call uncertain. V was pared by 1 base and J by 2 bases, with 11 bases between. Germline V gives CDR1 LNHDA, CDR2 SQIVND (reference sequence). CDR3 size: 15 residues. The CDR3, as DNA: TGTGCCAGTAGTATAGGTCAGTTCACAAACTATGGCTACACCTTC. Translating it yields CASSIGQFTNYGYTF.

The rearrangement joins TRBV5-6 to TRBJ1-1; D is unclear. Trimming removed 3 bases at V and 2 bases at J, with 14 bases between. The germline V gene has CDR1 SGHDT and CDR2 YYEEEE. The CDR3 covers 15 residues. For the CDR3, the DNA is TGTGCCAGCAGCTCACGCCTTGGGTTAAACACTGAAGCTTTCTTT. It specifies CASSSRLGLNTEAFF.

This clone was counted only a few times. The CDR3 protein is CASSELLSGANVLTF. The CDR3 DNA reads TGTGCCAGCAGTGAGCTCTTATCTGGGGCCAACGTCCTGACTTTC. The chain joins TRBV6-1 to TRBJ2-6; D gene ambiguous. The V and J ends lost 3 bases and 1 base respectively, with 7 bases between them. The germline gives CDR1 MNHNS, CDR2 SASEGT. This CDR3 has 15 amino acids.

This clone turned up a few times. The chain joins TRBV7-2 to TRBJ2-1, with D uncertain. V lost 5 bases and J 5 bases, leaving 16 bases between the germline ends. The CDR3 sequence is 15 residues long. The germline CDR1 and CDR2 sequences are SGHTA and FQGNSA. For the CDR3, the DNA is TGTGCCAGCAGCCATTTTTTCCTCATCCACAATGAGCAGTTCTTC. Amino acid sequence: CASSHFFLIHNEQFF.